The rows below give T cell receptor beta chains drawn from one sample of a study of T cell repertoires in aging, cancer and after chemotherapy. TCRdb reprocessed the multiplex PCR reads with MiXCR, giving one entry per CDR3 protein. The data contain 9,500 to 12,000 distinct CDR3 sequences, under 50% of them singletons. Sequenced input: blood. The receptors originated from a human donor in good health. Each CDR3 is given with its conserved first and last residue. The D gene is left open where the match is weak. Size is stated for part of the rows, as once, few or many counts, or as a class when the clone is expanded.

D,size,J,V,CDR3,DNA
TRBD1,.,TRBJ2-7,TRBV6-2/TRBV6-3,CATQVQGAQEQYF,TGTGCCACCCAGGTTCAGGGGGCGCAGGAGCAGTACTTC
.,few,TRBJ2-2,TRBV27,CASSYRLRTGELFF,TGTGCCAGCAGCTACAGGTTAAGGACCGGGGAGCTGTTTTTT
TRBD1,.,TRBJ2-7,TRBV6-5,CASSPRPGQGYEQYF,TGTGCCAGCAGTCCGAGACCGGGACAGGGCTACGAGCAGTACTTC
TRBD1,few,TRBJ1-6,TRBV6-5,CASSARRGSRGSPLHF,TGTGCCAGCAGTGCACGCAGGGGGTCCCGAGGTTCACCCCTCCACTTT
.,few,TRBJ2-1,TRBV12-3/TRBV12-4,CASSWTLTYNEQFF,TGTGCCAGCAGTTGGACGCTAACCTACAATGAGCAGTTCTTC
.,.,TRBJ1-4,TRBV12-3/TRBV12-4,CASSFLGTNEKLFF,TGTGCCAGCAGCTTTTTGGGGACTAATGAAAAACTGTTTTTT
.,few,TRBJ2-1,TRBV5-4,CASSPSRAQNNEQFF,TGTGCCAGCAGCCCTAGCCGGGCCCAGAACAATGAGCAGTTCTTC
TRBD1,medium-sized,TRBJ2-7,TRBV29-1,CSVWDSLAYEQYF,TGCAGCGTGTGGGACAGCCTCGCCTACGAGCAGTACTTC
.,.,TRBJ1-1,TRBV29-1,CSVESVNTEAFF,TGCAGCGTTGAGTCCGTGAACACTGAAGCTTTCTTT
.,.,TRBJ2-7,TRBV20-1,CSARDVPGTDPYEQYF,TGCAGTGCTAGAGATGTCCCGGGAACCGACCCCTACGAGCAGTACTTC
TRBD1,.,TRBJ2-3,TRBV5-6,CASRFDRGSDTQYF,TGTGCCAGCAGATTCGACAGGGGATCGGATACGCAGTATTTT
.,.,TRBJ2-1,TRBV12-3/TRBV12-4,CASSLVAGEQFF,TGTGCCAGCAGTTTAGTCGCGGGTGAGCAGTTCTTC
TRBD1,.,TRBJ1-2,TRBV30,CAWTPGTGDYGYTF,TGTGCCTGGACTCCCGGGACAGGGGACTATGGCTACACCTTC
TRBD1,medium-sized,TRBJ2-2,TRBV29-1,CSARDRTTGELFF,TGCAGCGCCCGGGACAGGACCACCGGGGAGCTGTTTTTT
.,.,TRBJ2-3,TRBV28,CASSPNRESGTQYF,TGTGCCAGCAGCCCCAACAGGGAAAGCGGTACGCAGTATTTT
.,few,TRBJ1-2,TRBV19,CASSTNPATASNYGYTF,TGTGCCAGTAGTACGAACCCCGCGACAGCCAGTAACTATGGCTACACCTTC
.,.,TRBJ2-7,TRBV19,CASSGGGGAEQYF,TGTGCCAGTAGTGGAGGTGGTGGGGCTGAGCAGTACTTC
TRBD1,.,TRBJ1-4,TRBV27,CASSRQGAHEKLFF,TGTGCCAGCAGTCGACAGGGGGCCCATGAAAAACTGTTTTTT
TRBD2,.,TRBJ2-2,TRBV6-1,CASSSGGRSTGELFF,TGTGCCAGCAGTTCGGGCGGGAGGAGCACCGGGGAGCTGTTTTTT
.,few,TRBJ2-6,TRBV6-1,CASSPPFWANVLTF,TGTGCCAGCAGTCCTCCGTTTTGGGCCAACGTCCTGACTTTC
.,few,TRBJ2-6,TRBV6-4,CASSDGPGANVLTF,TGTGCCAGCAGTGACGGACCTGGGGCCAACGTCCTGACTTTC
.,few,TRBJ1-4,TRBV12-3/TRBV12-4,CASSAGPDEKLFF,TGTGCCAGCAGTGCAGGTCCTGATGAAAAACTGTTTTTT
.,.,TRBJ2-5,TRBV6-5,CASSRGAETQYF,TGTGCCAGCAGTCGGGGGGCTGAGACCCAGTACTTC
TRBD1,.,TRBJ1-2,TRBV5-6,CASSGTDYGYTF,TGTGCCAGCAGCGGGACAGATTATGGCTACACCTTC
.,.,TRBJ2-2,TRBV20-1,CSAREAGLAPDTGELFF,TGCAGTGCTAGAGAAGCGGGTCTGGCCCCCGACACCGGGGAGCTGTTTTTT
TRBD1,few,TRBJ2-5,TRBV6-5,CASSGAGQALQETQYF,TGTGCCAGCAGTGGCGCTGGACAGGCCTTACAAGAGACCCAGTACTTC
.,.,TRBJ1-2,TRBV12-3/TRBV12-4,CATSLGLYGYTF,TGTGCCACCTCTCTAGGACTCTATGGCTACACCTTC
.,.,TRBJ2-1,TRBV19,CASSIRPTELLF,TGTGCCAGTAGTATAAGGCCGACGGAGCTGCTCTTC
.,.,TRBJ1-5,TRBV19,CASSPTHSNQPQHF,TGTGCCAGTAGTCCCACTCATAGCAATCAGCCCCAGCATTTT
TRBD2,.,TRBJ2-1,TRBV29-1,CSVDAREGTSGTNSYNEQFF,TGCAGCGTTGATGCGAGGGAGGGGACTAGCGGGACCAACTCCTACAATGAGCAGTTCTTC
.,few,TRBJ1-1,TRBV11-1,CASSPDMTEAFF,TGTGCCAGCAGCCCGGACATGACTGAAGCTTTCTTT
.,few,TRBJ2-7,TRBV5-6,CASSLASGSEQYF,TGTGCCAGCAGCTTGGCGTCAGGGAGCGAGCAGTACTTC
.,few,TRBJ2-3,TRBV6-2/TRBV6-3,CASSGRGYLTDTQYF,TGTGCCAGCAGCGGCAGGGGCTACCTCACAGATACGCAGTATTTT
TRBD2,few,TRBJ2-5,TRBV5-4,CASSLAGGETQYF,TGTGCCAGCAGCTTAGCGGGAGGGGAGACCCAGTACTTC
TRBD1,.,TRBJ1-6,TRBV13,CASSLGTGKNSPLHF,TGTGCCAGCAGCTTAGGGACAGGGAAAAATTCACCCCTCCACTTT
TRBD2,.,TRBJ2-3,TRBV6-1,CASSELGLAGQGQYF,TGTGCCAGCAGTGAATTGGGACTAGCGGGCCAAGGGCAGTATTTT
.,medium-sized,TRBJ2-7,TRBV29-1,CSVAHGSWEQYF,TGCAGCGTTGCTCACGGGTCTTGGGAGCAGTACTTC
.,few,TRBJ2-5,TRBV12-3/TRBV12-4,CASSLAGPHQQTQYF,TGTGCCAGCAGTTTGGCAGGGCCCCACCAACAGACCCAGTACTTC
.,medium-sized,TRBJ2-3,TRBV5-6,CASEGWGTDTQYF,TGTGCCAGCGAAGGATGGGGGACAGATACGCAGTATTTT
.,few,TRBJ1-2,TRBV6-5,CASSYSGRAGGYTF,TGTGCCAGCAGTTACTCCGGCAGGGCGGGTGGCTACACCTTC
TRBD2,few,TRBJ2-3,TRBV13,CASSPTAGLGNTQYF,TGTGCCAGCAGCCCGACAGCGGGACTTGGGAATACGCAGTATTTT
.,.,TRBJ2-3,TRBV30,CASSPVGADTQYF,TGTGCCAGCAGCCCGGTGGGGGCAGATACGCAGTATTTT
TRBD1,few,TRBJ2-4,TRBV6-5,CASSPQGAQNIQYF,TGTGCCAGCAGTCCCCAGGGGGCCCAAAACATTCAGTACTTC
.,.,TRBJ1-5,TRBV19,CASRDSQRRNQPQHF,TGTGCCAGTAGGGACAGTCAACGGCGTAATCAGCCCCAGCATTTT
TRBD2,.,TRBJ2-2,TRBV12-3/TRBV12-4,CASSSPSGTGELFF,TGTGCCAGCAGTTCCCCTAGCGGCACCGGGGAGCTGTTTTTT
.,.,TRBJ2-3,TRBV7-9,CASSPHGGPDTQYF,TGTGCCAGCAGCCCCCACGGGGGCCCAGATACGCAGTATTTT